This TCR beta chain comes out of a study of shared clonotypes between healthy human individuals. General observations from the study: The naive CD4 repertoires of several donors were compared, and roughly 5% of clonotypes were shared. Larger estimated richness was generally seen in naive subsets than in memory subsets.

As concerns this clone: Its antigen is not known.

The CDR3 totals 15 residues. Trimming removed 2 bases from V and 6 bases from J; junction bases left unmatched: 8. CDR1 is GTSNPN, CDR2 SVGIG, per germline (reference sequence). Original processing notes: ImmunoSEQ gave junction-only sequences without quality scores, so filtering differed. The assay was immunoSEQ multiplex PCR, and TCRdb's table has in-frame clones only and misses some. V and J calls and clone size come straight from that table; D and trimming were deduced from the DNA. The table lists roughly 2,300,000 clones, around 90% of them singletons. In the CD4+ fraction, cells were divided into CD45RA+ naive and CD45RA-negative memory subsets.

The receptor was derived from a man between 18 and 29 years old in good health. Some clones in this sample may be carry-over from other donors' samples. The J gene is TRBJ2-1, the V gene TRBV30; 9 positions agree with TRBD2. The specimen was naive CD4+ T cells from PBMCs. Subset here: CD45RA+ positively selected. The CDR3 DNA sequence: TGTGCCTGGAGTTCATTGGGCGGGAGGGGCAATGAGCAGTTCTTC. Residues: CAWSSLGGRGNEQFF.